Listed below are T cell receptor beta chains from one sample, sequenced in a study of untreated major depressive disorder. Libraries were prepared by immunoSEQ multiplex PCR; TCRdb keeps only in-frame clonotypes and omits some of them. The data show more than 15,000 clones, roughly 90% seen once. The sequenced sample consisted of CD4+ T cells from PBMCs. The origin of the receptors is a woman between 40 and 50 years old with major depressive disorder. The CDR3 runs from the conserved cysteine through the conserved F or W. The order of the fields is clone size, V gene, D gene, J gene, CDR3 protein, CDR3 DNA. A D gene is named only where the DNA matches it firmly. Clone size is not always given. Where it is, it says once, few, many or a class for expanded clones.

clone_size: .; v_call: TRBV6-5; d_call: .; j_call: TRBJ1-5; cdr3_aa: CASSYRGARGNQPQHF; cdr3_nt: TGTGCCAGCAGTTACCGGGGGGCGCGGGGCAATCAGCCCCAGCATTTT
clone_size: .; v_call: TRBV2; d_call: .; j_call: TRBJ1-1; cdr3_aa: CASSQGPGTEAFF; cdr3_nt: TGTGCCAGCTCCCAGGGCCCGGGCACTGAAGCTTTCTTT
clone_size: .; v_call: TRBV7-9; d_call: TRBD2; j_call: TRBJ2-5; cdr3_aa: CASRNSGGHQETQYF; cdr3_nt: TGTGCCAGCAGGAATAGCGGGGGGCATCAAGAGACCCAGTACTTC
clone_size: .; v_call: TRBV6-6; d_call: TRBD1; j_call: TRBJ2-7; cdr3_aa: CASTGTGGFFTYEQYF; cdr3_nt: TGTGCCAGCACTGGGACAGGGGGCTTTTTTACCTACGAGCAGTACTTC
clone_size: .; v_call: TRBV5-6; d_call: .; j_call: TRBJ1-1; cdr3_aa: CASLRGATNTEAFF; cdr3_nt: TGTGCCAGCCTAAGGGGGGCGACGAACACTGAAGCTTTCTTT
clone_size: .; v_call: TRBV6-1; d_call: .; j_call: TRBJ1-1; cdr3_aa: CASSEDGRAVLAFF; cdr3_nt: TGTGCCAGCAGTGAAGATGGCAGGGCGGTGTTAGCTTTCTTT
clone_size: .; v_call: TRBV4-1; d_call: .; j_call: TRBJ1-3; cdr3_aa: CASSQDRDSEAYF; cdr3_nt: TGCGCCAGCAGCCAAGACCGGGACTCAGAGGCCTATTTT
clone_size: few; v_call: TRBV5-6; d_call: .; j_call: TRBJ2-3; cdr3_aa: CASSLENRVTQYF; cdr3_nt: TGTGCCAGCAGCTTGGAAAACAGGGTGACGCAGTATTTT
clone_size: .; v_call: TRBV7-3; d_call: TRBD2; j_call: TRBJ2-5; cdr3_aa: CASSPMSGRAGTQYF; cdr3_nt: TGTGCCAGCAGCCCCATGAGCGGGAGGGCCGGGACCCAGTACTTC
clone_size: .; v_call: TRBV30; d_call: TRBD2; j_call: TRBJ2-2; cdr3_aa: CAWSAGLATGELFF; cdr3_nt: TGTGCCTGGAGTGCTGGACTAGCTACCGGGGAGCTGTTTTTT
clone_size: .; v_call: TRBV19; d_call: TRBD1; j_call: TRBJ1-2; cdr3_aa: CASSIVGQGSFYGYTF; cdr3_nt: TGTGCCAGTAGTATAGTGGGACAGGGGTCGTTCTATGGCTACACCTTC
clone_size: .; v_call: TRBV19; d_call: TRBD2; j_call: TRBJ2-7; cdr3_aa: CASSLIAGALAEQYF; cdr3_nt: TGTGCCAGTAGTTTAATAGCGGGGGCCCTCGCCGAGCAGTACTTC
clone_size: .; v_call: TRBV7-2; d_call: .; j_call: TRBJ1-1; cdr3_aa: CASSQRGGRYTEAFF; cdr3_nt: TGTGCCAGCAGTCAGCGGGGGGGCAGGTACACTGAAGCTTTCTTT
clone_size: once; v_call: TRBV10-1; d_call: TRBD2; j_call: TRBJ2-5; cdr3_aa: CASSSDRTSDMGTQYF; cdr3_nt: TGCGCCAGCAGTTCCGACCGGACTAGCGACATGGGGACCCAGTACTTC
clone_size: .; v_call: TRBV7-2; d_call: .; j_call: TRBJ1-3; cdr3_aa: CASSSQAGFSGNTIYF; cdr3_nt: TGTGCCAGCAGCTCCCAGGCGGGTTTCTCTGGAAACACCATATATTTT
clone_size: .; v_call: TRBV30; d_call: .; j_call: TRBJ1-3; cdr3_aa: CAWKLTLTGNTIYF; cdr3_nt: TGTGCCTGGAAATTGACACTCACTGGAAACACCATATATTTT
clone_size: .; v_call: TRBV5-1; d_call: .; j_call: TRBJ1-2; cdr3_aa: CASSLVRLTGANYGYTF; cdr3_nt: TGCGCCAGCAGCTTGGTTCGATTGACAGGAGCTAACTATGGCTACACCTTC
clone_size: .; v_call: TRBV13; d_call: .; j_call: TRBJ1-3; cdr3_aa: CASSLRAGNTIYF; cdr3_nt: TGTGCCAGCAGCTTAAGAGCTGGAAACACCATATATTTT
clone_size: .; v_call: TRBV29-1; d_call: .; j_call: TRBJ1-2; cdr3_aa: CSAKDRDYGYTF; cdr3_nt: TGCAGCGCAAAGGACAGAGACTATGGCTACACCTTC
clone_size: .; v_call: TRBV4-3; d_call: .; j_call: TRBJ1-2; cdr3_aa: CASSQEASSVRNYGYTF; cdr3_nt: TGCGCCAGCAGCCAAGAGGCAAGCTCCGTCAGGAACTATGGCTACACCTTC
clone_size: .; v_call: TRBV9; d_call: .; j_call: TRBJ1-6; cdr3_aa: CASSVAQSTALGWSPLHF; cdr3_nt: TGTGCCAGCAGCGTAGCCCAAAGTACAGCCCTTGGGTGGTCACCCCTCCACTTT
clone_size: .; v_call: TRBV6-5; d_call: .; j_call: TRBJ1-2; cdr3_aa: CASSRGSSYGYTF; cdr3_nt: TGTGCCAGCAGCCGCGGGAGTTCCTATGGCTACACCTTC
clone_size: .; v_call: TRBV9; d_call: .; j_call: TRBJ1-5; cdr3_aa: CASSAEGVINQPQHF; cdr3_nt: TGTGCCAGCAGCGCCGAGGGGGTCATCAATCAGCCCCAGCATTTT
clone_size: .; v_call: TRBV12-2; d_call: .; j_call: TRBJ2-3; cdr3_aa: CASRLEDRGPRDTQYF; cdr3_nt: TGTGCAAGTCGCTTAGAGGACAGGGGACCGCGGGATACGCAGTATTTT
clone_size: .; v_call: TRBV2; d_call: .; j_call: TRBJ1-1; cdr3_aa: CASSLGLYRAFF; cdr3_nt: TGTGCCAGCAGTTTAGGTCTCTACCGGGCTTTCTTT
clone_size: .; v_call: TRBV4-1; d_call: .; j_call: TRBJ1-5; cdr3_aa: CASSQDGQNQPQHF; cdr3_nt: TGCGCCAGCAGCCAAGACGGACAGAATCAGCCCCAGCATTTT
clone_size: .; v_call: TRBV7-7; d_call: TRBD2; j_call: TRBJ2-2; cdr3_aa: CASSSTGTSYTGELFF; cdr3_nt: TGTGCTAGCAGCAGTACCGGGACTAGCTACACCGGGGAGCTGTTTTTT
clone_size: .; v_call: TRBV5-1; d_call: TRBD1; j_call: TRBJ2-7; cdr3_aa: CASSPGTGEYEQYF; cdr3_nt: TGCGCCAGCAGCCCAGGGACAGGGGAGTACGAGCAGTACTTC
clone_size: .; v_call: TRBV5-4; d_call: TRBD2; j_call: TRBJ2-3; cdr3_aa: CASGGEATDTQYF; cdr3_nt: TGTGCCAGCGGGGGGGAGGCGACAGATACGCAGTATTTT
clone_size: .; v_call: TRBV5-1; d_call: .; j_call: TRBJ1-1; cdr3_aa: CASSLGQPNTEAFF; cdr3_nt: TGCGCCAGCAGCTTGGGCCAGCCCAACACTGAAGCTTTCTTT
clone_size: .; v_call: TRBV19; d_call: TRBD1; j_call: TRBJ1-1; cdr3_aa: CASSPRQGGNTEAFF; cdr3_nt: TGTGCCAGTAGTCCGAGACAGGGGGGGAACACTGAAGCTTTCTTT
clone_size: .; v_call: TRBV7-3; d_call: .; j_call: TRBJ1-1; cdr3_aa: CASSLTSKSTEAFF; cdr3_nt: TGTGCCAGCAGCTTAACGTCGAAAAGCACTGAAGCTTTCTTT
clone_size: .; v_call: TRBV4-2; d_call: .; j_call: TRBJ1-5; cdr3_aa: CASSQEWDKPQHF; cdr3_nt: TGTGCCAGCAGCCAAGAGTGGGATAAGCCCCAGCATTTT
clone_size: .; v_call: TRBV7-2; d_call: .; j_call: TRBJ1-1; cdr3_aa: CASSPTWGAPTEAFF; cdr3_nt: TGTGCCAGCAGCCCCACCTGGGGGGCGCCCACTGAAGCTTTCTTT
clone_size: .; v_call: TRBV10-1; d_call: TRBD1; j_call: TRBJ2-1; cdr3_aa: CASSMDRGTYNEQFF; cdr3_nt: TGCGCCAGCAGTATGGACAGGGGGACCTACAATGAGCAGTTCTTC
clone_size: .; v_call: TRBV18; d_call: .; j_call: TRBJ1-5; cdr3_aa: CASSVRESPSNQPQHF; cdr3_nt: TGTGCCAGCTCAGTCAGGGAGTCCCCTAGCAATCAGCCCCAGCATTTT
clone_size: .; v_call: TRBV11-2; d_call: .; j_call: TRBJ1-1; cdr3_aa: CASSANLGGTEAFF; cdr3_nt: TGTGCCAGCAGCGCAAATTTAGGGGGGACTGAAGCTTTCTTT
clone_size: .; v_call: TRBV5-6; d_call: TRBD1; j_call: TRBJ1-1; cdr3_aa: CASSAGDRGLVNAFF; cdr3_nt: TGTGCCAGCAGCGCAGGGGACAGGGGGCTGGTGAATGCTTTCTTT
clone_size: .; v_call: TRBV4-3; d_call: .; j_call: TRBJ1-2; cdr3_aa: CASSQGRGGYTF; cdr3_nt: TGCGCCAGCAGCCAGGGGCGCGGTGGCTACACCTTC
clone_size: .; v_call: TRBV5-6; d_call: .; j_call: TRBJ1-2; cdr3_aa: CASSSVGGSVYGYTF; cdr3_nt: TGTGCCAGCAGCTCAGTTGGGGGCTCAGTCTATGGCTACACCTTC
clone_size: .; v_call: TRBV9; d_call: TRBD2; j_call: TRBJ2-1; cdr3_aa: CASSAATSGGAGEQFF; cdr3_nt: TGTGCCAGCAGCGCCGCAACTAGCGGGGGGGCCGGAGAGCAGTTCTTC
clone_size: .; v_call: TRBV10-3; d_call: TRBD1; j_call: TRBJ2-2; cdr3_aa: CATRDRGFTGELFF; cdr3_nt: TGTGCCACCCGGGACAGGGGATTCACCGGGGAGCTGTTTTTT